This TCR beta chain was obtained from a study of CD8 T cells in ankylosing spondylitis. General study findings and limits: The study identified a TCR beta motif of roughly eight highly homologous variants that appeared characteristic of ankylosing spondylitis blood. As reported, disease-linked clones showed significant enrichment in matched ankylosing spondylitis synovial fluid.

TCRdb fed the 5' RACE reads into MiXCR, producing one record per CDR3 protein. The repertoire holds around 150,000 distinct CDR3 sequences, with about 18% as singletons. This clonotype was observed at least ten times. Its cognate antigen is unknown. The sample comprised blood, either unsorted or a sorted T cell fraction (not recorded which). This receptor was obtained from a male donor with ankylosing spondylitis or in good health (not recorded which).

The CDR3 is CASSPIAGIANTEAFF. CDR3 in DNA: TGTGCCAGCAGCCCAATAGCGGGCATTGCGAACACTGAAGCTTTCTTT. The chain uses TRBV7-6 and TRBJ1-1; D remains unclear. Germline V gene sequence: CDR1 SGHVS, CDR2 FNYEAQ. V lost 5 bases to trimming and J lost 1 base, with 17 bases between them. This CDR3 has 16 residues.